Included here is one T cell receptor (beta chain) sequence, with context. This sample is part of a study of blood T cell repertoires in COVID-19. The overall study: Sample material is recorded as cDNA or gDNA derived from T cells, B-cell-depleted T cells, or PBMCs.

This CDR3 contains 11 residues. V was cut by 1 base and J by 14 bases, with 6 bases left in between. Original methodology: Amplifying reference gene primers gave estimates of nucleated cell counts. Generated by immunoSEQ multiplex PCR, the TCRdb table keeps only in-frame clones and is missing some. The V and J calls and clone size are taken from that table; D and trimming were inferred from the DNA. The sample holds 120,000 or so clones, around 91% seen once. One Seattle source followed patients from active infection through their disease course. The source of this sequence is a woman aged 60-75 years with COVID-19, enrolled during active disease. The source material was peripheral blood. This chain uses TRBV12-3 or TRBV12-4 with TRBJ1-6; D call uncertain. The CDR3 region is CASSLDNSLHF. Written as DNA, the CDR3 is TGTGCCAGCAGTTTAGACAATTCCCTCCACTTT.